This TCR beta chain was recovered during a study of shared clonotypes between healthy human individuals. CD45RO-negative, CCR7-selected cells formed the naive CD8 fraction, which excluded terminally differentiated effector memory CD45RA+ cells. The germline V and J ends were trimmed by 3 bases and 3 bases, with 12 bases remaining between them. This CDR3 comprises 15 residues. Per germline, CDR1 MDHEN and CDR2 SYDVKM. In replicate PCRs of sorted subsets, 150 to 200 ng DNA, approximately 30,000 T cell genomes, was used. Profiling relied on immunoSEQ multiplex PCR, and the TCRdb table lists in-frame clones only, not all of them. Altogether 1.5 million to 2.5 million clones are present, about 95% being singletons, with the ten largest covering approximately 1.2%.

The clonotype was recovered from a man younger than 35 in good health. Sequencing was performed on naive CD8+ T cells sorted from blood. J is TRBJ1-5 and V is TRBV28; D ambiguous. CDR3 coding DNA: TGTGCCAGCAGTTTGTGGCCCTCCTTCAATCAGCCCCAGCATTTT. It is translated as CASSLWPSFNQPQHF.